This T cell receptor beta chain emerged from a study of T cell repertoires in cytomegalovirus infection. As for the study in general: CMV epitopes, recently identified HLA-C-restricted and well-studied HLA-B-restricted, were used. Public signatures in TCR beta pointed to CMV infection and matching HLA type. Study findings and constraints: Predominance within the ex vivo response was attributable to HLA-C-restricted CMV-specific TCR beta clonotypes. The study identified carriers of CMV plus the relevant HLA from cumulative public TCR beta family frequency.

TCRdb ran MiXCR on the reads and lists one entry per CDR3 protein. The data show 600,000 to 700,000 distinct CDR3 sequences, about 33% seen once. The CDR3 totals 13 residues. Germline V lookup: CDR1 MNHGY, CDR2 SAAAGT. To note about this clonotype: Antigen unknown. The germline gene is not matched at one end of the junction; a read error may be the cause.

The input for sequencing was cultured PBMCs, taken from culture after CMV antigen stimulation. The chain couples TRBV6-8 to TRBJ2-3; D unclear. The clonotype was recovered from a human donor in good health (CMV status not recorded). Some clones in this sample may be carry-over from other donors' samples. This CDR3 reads CVSPRPSTDTQYF. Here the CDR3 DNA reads TGTGTCAGCCCGAGGCCTAGCACAGATACGCAGTATTTT.